This is a list of T cell receptor beta chains from one sample in a study of T cells in Graves' hyperthyroidism and ophthalmopathy. TCRdb passed the multiplex PCR reads through MiXCR, listing each CDR3 protein once. The table records a few hundred thousand distinct CDR3 sequences, 15% to 19% of them present only once. Sequencing input: blood. Receptors were obtained from a woman between 18 and 30 years old with Graves' hyperthyroidism. Each CDR3 is given with its conserved first and last residue. Fields, in order: CDR3 protein, V gene.

CASSQVPGLAGSSSYNEQFF,TRBV3-1
CASSLGGFGPEQFF,TRBV27
CASSQGAGTDTQYF,TRBV4-1
CASSPAGGDYGYTF,TRBV7-3
CASSSSDRANEQFF,TRBV6-2/TRBV6-3
CASTNSGRNLAKNIQYF,TRBV6-1
CASSLKTSASYEQYF,TRBV7-2
CASSLHGQGLAGGTNTGELFF,TRBV3-1
CASSRQGSNEQFF,TRBV19
CASSSPLARQETQYF,TRBV28
CASSSFYTQYF,TRBV6-1
CASSLTGAATNEKLFF,TRBV28
CASSLKAGGISYEQYF,TRBV12-3/TRBV12-4
CASRSEGPTNEKLFF,TRBV2
CASSLRGKAFF,TRBV7-2
CASGFPLGRLAGETDTQYF,TRBV12-5
CASSPFQQGLETQYF,TRBV7-2
CATSDPDKGWTGELFF,TRBV24-1
CASSLNSDYYNEQFF,TRBV5-1
CSARGGDRGLVQYF,TRBV20-1
CASSPQGEGDTEAFF,TRBV18
CASSALAGGSETQYF,TRBV7-8
CASSQALGGYEQYF,TRBV3-1
CASSSRAWGYEQYF,TRBV6-1
CAISESLSRETQYF,TRBV10-3
CASSLEYGVKETQYF,TRBV7-9
CASSQRALYGGIQEQFF,TRBV7-3
CASLETNTGELFF,TRBV11-3
CASSLNNEQFF,TRBV4-2
CASSSPYTPGFPKFESYNEQFF,TRBV28
CASRRGGRNEQYF,TRBV19
CAWSEQGEAFF,TRBV30
CSAIKRGREEGRSQPQHF,TRBV20-1
CATSREWGADTQYF,TRBV15
CASSPRTGGSGNTIYF,TRBV18
CASSLPPTQQGGTREKLFF,TRBV7-9
CASSYGWDSRHEQYF,TRBV28
CASSRGGGKGTTGELFF,TRBV11-3
CASSWSTGNGGGELFF,TRBV19
CAISDGRVEQYF,TRBV10-3
CASSEQGGSSGNTIYF,TRBV6-1
CASSLDHSQNQETQYF,TRBV5-1